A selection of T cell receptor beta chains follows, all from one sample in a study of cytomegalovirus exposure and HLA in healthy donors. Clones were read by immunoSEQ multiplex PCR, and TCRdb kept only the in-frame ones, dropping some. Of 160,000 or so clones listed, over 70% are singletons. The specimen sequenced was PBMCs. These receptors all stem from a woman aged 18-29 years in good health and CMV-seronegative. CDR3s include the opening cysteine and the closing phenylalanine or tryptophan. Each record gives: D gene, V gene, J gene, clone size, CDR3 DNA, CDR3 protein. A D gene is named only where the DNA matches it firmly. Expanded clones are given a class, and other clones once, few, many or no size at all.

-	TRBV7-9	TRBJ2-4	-	TGTGCCAGCAGCTTAGCGCTACAGGGGGACTATTCCAAAAACAGTCAGTACTTC	CASSLALQGDYSKNSQYF
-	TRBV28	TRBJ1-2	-	TGTGCCAGCAGTTTAGGGGGGGTCTATGGCTACACCTTC	CASSLGGVYGYTF
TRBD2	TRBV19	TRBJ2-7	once	TGTGCCAGTAGTGTGATACTAGCGTCAGTCTACGAGCAGTACTTC	CASSVILASVYEQYF
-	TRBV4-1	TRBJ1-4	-	TGCGCCAGCAGCCAAGATCCGGGGAATGAAAAACTGTTTTTT	CASSQDPGNEKLFF
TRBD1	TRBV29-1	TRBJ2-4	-	TGCAGCGTTTCCAGGGGGCTTGGAAACATTCAGTACTTC	CSVSRGLGNIQYF
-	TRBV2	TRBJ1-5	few	TGTGCCAGCGGCCTGCGACAGACCAATCAGCCCCAGCATTTT	CASGLRQTNQPQHF
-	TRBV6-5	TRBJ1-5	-	TGTGCCAGCAGACCCAGGGGCGGTAGCAATCAGCCCCATCATTTT	CASRPRGGSNQPHHF
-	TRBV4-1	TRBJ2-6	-	TGCGCCAGCAGCCAAGATCCGGGGGTGGGGGCCAACGTCCTGACTTTC	CASSQDPGVGANVLTF
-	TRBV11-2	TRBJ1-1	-	TGTGCCAGCAGCGCGCAGTTACAGGGTGACACTGAAGCTTTCTTT	CASSAQLQGDTEAFF
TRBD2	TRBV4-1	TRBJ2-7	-	TGCGCCAGCAGCCAATCTGGACTAGCGGGGGGTATTACGGTGCAGTACTTC	CASSQSGLAGGITVQYF
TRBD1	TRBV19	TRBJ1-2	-	TGTGCCAGTCGACCGGGACAGGGATACTATGGCTACACCTTC	CASRPGQGYYGYTF
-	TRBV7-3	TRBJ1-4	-	TGTGCCAGCAGCCCAGGGGTGGGGGAAAAACTGTTTTTT	CASSPGVGEKLFF
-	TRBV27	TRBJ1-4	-	TGTGCCAGCAGATTGGCGGGCACGGGGGATGAAAAACTGTTTTTT	CASRLAGTGDEKLFF
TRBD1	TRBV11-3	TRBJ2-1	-	TGTGCCAGCAGTCCACACCGGGACAGCTATCGTAGCTCGCAGTTCTTC	CASSPHRDSYRSSQFF
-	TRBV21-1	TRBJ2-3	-	TGTGCCAGCAGCAAAGCAGGAGGACTAGCGGGCACAGATACGCAGTATTTT	CASSKAGGLAGTDTQYF
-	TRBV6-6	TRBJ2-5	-	TGTGCCAGCAGTTACTCGGGGCAGGGGGAGACCCAGTACTTC	CASSYSGQGETQYF
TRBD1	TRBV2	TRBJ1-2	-	TGTGCCAGCAGTTCCACGGACAGGGTCGCTAACTATGGCTACACCTTC	CASSSTDRVANYGYTF
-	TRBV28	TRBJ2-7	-	TGTGCCAGCAGCCCCGAGGTAAACGAGCAGTACTTC	CASSPEVNEQYF
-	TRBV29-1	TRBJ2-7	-	TGCAGCGTGGACTCGGGATACGAGCAGTACTTC	CSVDSGYEQYF
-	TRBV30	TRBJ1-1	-	TGTGCCTGGAAACGCACAGGGCTATCTGAAGCTTTCTTT	CAWKRTGLSEAFF
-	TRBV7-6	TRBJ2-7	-	TGTGCCAGCAGCTTAAACGAGGGGGTGGGAACCTACGAGCAGTACTTC	CASSLNEGVGTYEQYF
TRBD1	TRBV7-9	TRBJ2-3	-	TGTTCCAGCAGCCAGGGGGTCGAACGAAGCACAGATACGCAGTATTTT	CSSSQGVERSTDTQYF
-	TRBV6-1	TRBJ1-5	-	TGTGCCAGCAGTGAAGCGGAGGAAAAGCCCCAGCATTTT	CASSEAEEKPQHF
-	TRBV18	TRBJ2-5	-	TGTGCCAGCTCAGCCCGGACAGCTCAAGAGACCCAGTACTTC	CASSARTAQETQYF
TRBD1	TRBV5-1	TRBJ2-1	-	TGCGCCAGCAGCTTGGTGACAGGGTTCTACAATGAGCAGTTCTTC	CASSLVTGFYNEQFF
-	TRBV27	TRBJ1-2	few	TGTGCCAGCAGTTCCCGGGGGAGCTATGGCTACACCTTC	CASSSRGSYGYTF
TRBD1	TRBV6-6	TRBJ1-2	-	TGTGCCAGCAGTTTTGGACAGGTGTTCGTTGGCTACACCTTC	CASSFGQVFVGYTF
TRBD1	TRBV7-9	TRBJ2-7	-	TGTGCCAGCAGCTCCGACAGGGGAAGCTACGAGCAGTACTTC	CASSSDRGSYEQYF
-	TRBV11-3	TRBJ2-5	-	TGTGCCAGCAGCTTCTTTGGTCAGGGAGAGACCCAGTACTTC	CASSFFGQGETQYF
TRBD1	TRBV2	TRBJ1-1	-	TGTGCCAGCAGTGCGACAGGGGTCGCAACTGAAGCTTTCTTT	CASSATGVATEAFF
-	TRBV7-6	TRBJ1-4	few	TGTGCCAGCAGCTTGGCCCCCCCGGGTTCCGATAATGAAAAACTGTTTTTT	CASSLAPPGSDNEKLFF
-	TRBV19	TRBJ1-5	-	TGTGCCAGTAGTATAGATCGGGCGGGGAGGGGGCCCCAGCATTTT	CASSIDRAGRGPQHF
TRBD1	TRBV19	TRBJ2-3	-	TGTGCCAGTAGTTCGGGACAGCCCAGCCGCACAGATACGCAGTATTTT	CASSSGQPSRTDTQYF
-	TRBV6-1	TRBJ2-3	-	TGTGCCAGCTCCGGGGACACAGATACGCAGTATTTT	CASSGDTDTQYF
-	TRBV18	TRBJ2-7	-	TGTGCCAGCTCACTCTCCCAACAGGAAAACGAGCAGTACTTC	CASSLSQQENEQYF
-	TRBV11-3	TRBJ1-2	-	TGTGCCAGCAGCTCAGGGGTTGGTGGCTACACCTTC	CASSSGVGGYTF
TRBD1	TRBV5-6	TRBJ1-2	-	TGTGCCAGCAGCTTGGACAGGGGACCCCCAAGCTATGGCTACACCTTC	CASSLDRGPPSYGYTF
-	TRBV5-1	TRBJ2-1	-	TGCGCCAGCAGCGTAACAGGGCCCCCCTCCTACAATGAGCAGTTCTTC	CASSVTGPPSYNEQFF
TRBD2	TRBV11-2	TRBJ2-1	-	TGTGCCAGCAGTCTAGCGGGGGGGGTTAATGAGCAGTTCTTC	CASSLAGGVNEQFF
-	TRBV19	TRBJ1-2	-	TGTGCCAGTGACCCCCTGGACAGCTATGGCTACACCTTC	CASDPLDSYGYTF
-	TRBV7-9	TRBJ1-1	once	TGTGCCAGCAGCCCTCGGAGAACCAGAAGCTCTAACACTGAAGCTTTCTTT	CASSPRRTRSSNTEAFF
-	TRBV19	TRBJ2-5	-	TGTGCCAGTAGCTTCGGAGCAGACCAAGAGACCCAGTACTTC	CASSFGADQETQYF
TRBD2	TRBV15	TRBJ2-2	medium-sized	TGTGCCTTATCGCGGGGGGATGACACCGGGGAGCTGTTTTTT	CALSRGDDTGELFF
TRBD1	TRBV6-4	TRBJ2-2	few	TGTGCCAGCAGTGCTACAGGGGACACCGGGGAGCTGTTTTTT	CASSATGDTGELFF
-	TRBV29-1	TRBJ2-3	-	TGCAGCGTTGAAGATCGGGGGGCGGGAGATACGCAGTATTTT	CSVEDRGAGDTQYF
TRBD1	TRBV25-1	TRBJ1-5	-	TGTGCCAGCAGTCAGGGGGAATTAGGTAATCAGCCCCAGCATTTT	CASSQGELGNQPQHF
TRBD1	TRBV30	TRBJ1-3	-	TGTGCCTGGATAGACAGGGGAGACACCATATATTTT	CAWIDRGDTIYF
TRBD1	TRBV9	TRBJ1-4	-	TGTGCCAGCAGCTCCGACAGGGACGGTGGAAAACTGTTTTTT	CASSSDRDGGKLFF
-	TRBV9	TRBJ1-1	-	TGTGCCAGCAGCGTAGAACCGGGTGCGGGGAGAGCTTTCTTT	CASSVEPGAGRAFF
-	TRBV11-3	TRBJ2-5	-	TGTGCCAGCAGCTTGGGGGGGGGCCCTCAAGAGACCCAGTACTTC	CASSLGGGPQETQYF
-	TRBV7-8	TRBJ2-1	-	TGTGCCAGCAGCTCAACCAGGGGTAACTCCTACAATGAGCAGTTCTTC	CASSSTRGNSYNEQFF
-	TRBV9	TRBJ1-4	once	TGTGCCAGCAGCGCCTATGCGACGGGTACTAATGAAAAACTGTTTTTT	CASSAYATGTNEKLFF
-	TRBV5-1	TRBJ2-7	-	TGCGCCAGCAGCGCACAGGCCCACTACGAGCAGTACTTC	CASSAQAHYEQYF
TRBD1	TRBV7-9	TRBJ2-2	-	TGTGCCAGCAGCCCTGACAGGGCCGGGGAGCTGTTTTTT	CASSPDRAGELFF
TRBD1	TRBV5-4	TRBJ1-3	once	TGTGCCAGCAGTTGGGACAGCTCTGGAAACACCATATATTTT	CASSWDSSGNTIYF
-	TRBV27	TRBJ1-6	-	TGTGCCAGCAGTTTTCCCAGTTCACCCCTCCACTTT	CASSFPSSPLHF
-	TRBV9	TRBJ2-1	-	TGTGCCAGCAGGAGGCCAGCCTTCAATGAGCAGTTCTTC	CASRRPAFNEQFF
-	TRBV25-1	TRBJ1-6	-	TGTGCCAGCGGGGGCGGGTTCGGCAATTCACCCCTCCACTTT	CASGGGFGNSPLHF
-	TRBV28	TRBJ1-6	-	TGTGCAGCGACGGGGAATTGGGTGTCACCCCTCCACTTT	CAATGNWVSPLHF